This T cell receptor beta chain emerged from a study of response to subunit inactivated influenza vaccine (dated by TCRdb to the late 2010s). In terms of the full investigation: The study used deep quantitative T cell receptor repertoire profiling to track responses to a trivalent subunit inactivated influenza vaccine. What the research found in general, with its limitations: The authors suggested that each seasonal influenza vaccination may recruit only a limited number of new T cells.

The CDR3 covers 14 residues, taking in both the cysteine and the phenylalanine. Just the 42-base CDR3 DNA is kept, in frame starting at base 1. V sheds 6 bases and J sheds 2 bases, leaving 15 bases between their ends. The germline V gene encodes CDR1 SGHKS and CDR2 YYEKEE (reference sequence). There are a few counts of this clonotype. Its antigen specificity is not known. There are no base qualities to consult, and no much larger clone falls within one base. Receptor amplification or capture employed RT-PCR. The run used an Illumina HiSeq 2500. The public reads were reanalyzed by TCRdb: fastp trimming at Q25, MiXCR alignment, in-frame beta chains only. Here each entry gathers all rows of one CDR3 protein and keeps the most common genes and DNA. The sample table records under 550,000 distinct CDR3 sequences; 6% to 9% of these occur just once. The ten largest clonotypes hold around 12% of the sample.

This specimen consisted of PBMCs from blood, obtained roughly 24 months after vaccination. The source is a man aged 50 to 69 who received an inactivated influenza vaccine. Donor details come from another sample of the same person, matched by shared clones. Recombination linked TRBV5-5 to TRBJ2-7; 6 matching bases give a weak D call of TRBD1. CDR3 protein: CASTQVGTPYEQYF. The DNA sequence is given as TGTGCCAGCACCCAAGTCGGGACACCCTACGAGCAGTACTTC.